Below are 14 T cell receptor beta chains sequenced from a single sample in a study of Graves' ophthalmopathy and Graves' hyperthyroidism. RNA transcripts yielded amplified TCR beta CDR3 regions. Second-round multiplex PCR came after a first-round RT-PCR that employed HTBI primers. TCRdb re-called the multiplex PCR reads through MiXCR, storing one row per CDR3 protein. The data contain about 1.1 million distinct CDR3 sequences, 35% to 40% of them singletons. Sequencing was done on a sample of peripheral blood or thyroid tissue (not recorded which). All receptors come from an adult man with Graves' hyperthyroidism.

Details on this clonotype: This clone may be a read error of a much larger clone one base away. The chain combines TRBV7-9 with TRBJ1-2, with D possibly being TRBD1 (6 bases). This CDR3 has 13 amino acids. Germline V gene data show CDR1 as SEHNR and CDR2 as FQNEAQ (reference sequence). The CDR3 sequence is CTSSLAGAKGYTF. CDR3 DNA: TGTACCAGCAGCTTAGCAGGGGCCAAGGGCTACACCTTC.

V is TRBV5-4 and J is TRBJ2-3; D remains unclear. There are 14 residues in the CDR3. The V and J ends lost 4 bases and 4 bases respectively, with 13 bases between them. Germline CDR1 is SGHNT and CDR2 is YYREEE (reference sequence). In DNA, the CDR3 is TGTGCCAGCAGCCCCTCGGACGCGCCAGATACGCAGTATTTT. This translates into CASSPSDAPDTQYF.

The chain uses TRBV20-1 and TRBJ1-5, with unresolved D. Trimming took 6 bases from V and 11 from J, leaving 26 bases between them. Germline V gene sequence: CDR1 DFQATT, CDR2 SNEGSKA (reference sequence). This CDR3 contains 15 residues. The CDR3 nucleotides are TGCAGTGCCGCCCCCCTAGCGGGGAGGGTGGAGACCCAGCATTTT. Amino acids: CSAAPLAGRVETQHF.

The gene calls are TRBV5-1 and TRBJ1-6; 7 nucleotides align to TRBD1. Germline loops: CDR1 SGHRS, CDR2 YFSETQ. V lost 1 base and J lost 8; bases outside the gene matches: 3. The CDR3 spans 14 residues. The CDR3 DNA reads TGCGCCAGCAGCTTGATAACAGGGGATTCACCCCTCCACTTT. Its translation: CASSLITGDSPLHF.

The chain recombines TRBV6-5 with TRBJ2-6, with 9 bases lining up with TRBD1. The CDR3 runs to 18 residues. Losses at the gene ends were 2 bases for V and 0 bases for J; bases not matched to a gene: 5. CDR1 is MNHEY and CDR2 is SVGAGI in the germline V gene. CDR3 sequence reads: CASSYRDRGGSGANVLTF. For the CDR3, the DNA is TGTGCCAGCAGTTACAGAGACAGGGGGGGCTCTGGGGCCAACGTCCTGACTTTC.

The rearrangement joins TRBV7-4 to TRBJ2-2; D unclear. There are 17 residues in the CDR3. Germline CDR1 SGHVT, CDR2 SQSDAQ. Trimming removed 5 bases from V and 2 bases from J, with 18 bases in between. The CDR3 sequence is CASSPLYVAPNTGELFF. The CDR3 nucleotides read TGTGCCAGCAGCCCCCTTTATGTGGCGCCCAACACCGGGGAGCTGTTTTTT.

This clonotype came up a few times. The chain combines TRBV20-1 with TRBJ1-2; no reliable D call. The V and J ends lost 8 bases and 2 bases respectively, with 9 bases between them. Germline V lookup: CDR1 DFQATT, CDR2 SNEGSKA (reference sequence). The CDR3 runs to 11 residues. CDR3 DNA: TGCAGTACAGTTTTAAACTATGGCTACACCTTC. Translation gives CSTVLNYGYTF.

In regard to this clonotype: This may be a read error: a much more frequent sequence differs by one nucleotide. The CDR3 DNA follows: TGTGCCAGCACCGAAGAATCAGGGGGCAATCAGCCCCAGCATTTT. Amino acids: CASTEESGGNQPQHF. The chain links TRBV2 to TRBJ1-5; D perhaps matches TRBD1 (6 bases). Between the trimmed V and J ends, which lost 7 bases and 2 bases, there was a span of 15 bases. The germline CDR1 and CDR2 sequences are SNHLY and FYNNEI. The CDR3 is made up of 15 amino acids.

This clonotype was counted a single time. A much larger clonotype is one base distant, so this may be a read error. The chain employs TRBV12-3 or TRBV12-4 and TRBJ2-5; 9 nucleotides align to TRBD1. J gave up 5 bases and V 11 bases, and 21 bases lay outside the gene matches. The CDR3 is made up of 17 amino acids. For the CDR3, the DNA is TGTGCCGGCACAACCAGAGCTTGGACAGGGACAGGGGAGACCCAGTACTTC. This encodes CAGTTRAWTGTGETQYF.

The chain employs TRBV4-3 and TRBJ1-3, with D possibly being TRBD1 (6 bases). This CDR3 comprises 17 residues. Trimming shortened V by 4 bases and J by 3 bases, and 19 bases separated the two germline ends. CDR1 and CDR2 (germline): LGHNA, YSLEER. The DNA for the CDR3 is TGCGCCAGCAGCCCAACGCGCGGGAGGGGGTTTGGAAACACCATATATTTT. It codes for CASSPTRGRGFGNTIYF.

This clonotype was detected ten times or more. The chain uses TRBV5-5 and TRBJ2-7; 8 bases map to TRBD1. The CDR3 length is 12 residues. Germline CDR1 SGHKS, CDR2 YYEKEE (reference sequence). V was pared by 4 bases and J by 7 bases, with 4 bases of the junction left unmatched. CDR3 bases: TGTGCCAGCAGCGGGACAGGAAGAGAGCAGTACTTC. Translation: CASSGTGREQYF. The full variable domain, completed using reference TRBV5-5 and TRBJ2-7, is DAGVTQSPTHLIKTRGQQVTLRCSPISGHKSVSWYQQVLGQGPQFIFQYYEKEERGRGNFPDRFSARQFPNYSSELNVNALLLGDSALYLCASSGTGREQYFGPGTRLTVT.

This chain connects TRBV10-1 to TRBJ2-5, with TRBD2 matching over 8 bases. This CDR3 contains 14 residues. The germline CDR1 and CDR2 sequences are WNHNN and SYGVQD (reference sequence). V shed 2 bases, J shed 5 bases, and the junction held 4 bases outside the gene matches. CDR3 sequence reads: CASSESGRTETQYF. The DNA for the CDR3 is TGCGCCAGCAGTGAGAGCGGGAGAACCGAGACCCAGTACTTC.

This clonotype appeared a few times. This sequence joins TRBV9 and TRBJ1-2, with D possibly being TRBD1 (6 bases). The CDR3 is 19 residues long. Trimming took 3 bases from V and 2 from J, leaving 26 bases between them. From germline, CDR1 is SGDLS and CDR2 YYNGEE. The CDR3 reads CASSASSEPDSLLNYGYTF. The DNA of the CDR3 is TGTGCCAGCAGCGCCAGCAGTGAGCCGGACAGTCTTTTAAACTATGGCTACACCTTC.

Concerning this clonotype: Sequence at one end of the junction differs from germline and may be a read error. The rearrangement joins TRBV10-3 to TRBJ1-5; D is possibly TRBD1 (5 bases). Germline V gene lookup returns CDR1 ENHRY and CDR2 SYGVKD. The CDR3 is 15 amino acids. This CDR3 reads CASSIQAGVGQPQHF. CDR3 DNA: TGTGCCAGCAGTATACAGGCGGGGGTGGGTCAGCCCCAGCATTTT.